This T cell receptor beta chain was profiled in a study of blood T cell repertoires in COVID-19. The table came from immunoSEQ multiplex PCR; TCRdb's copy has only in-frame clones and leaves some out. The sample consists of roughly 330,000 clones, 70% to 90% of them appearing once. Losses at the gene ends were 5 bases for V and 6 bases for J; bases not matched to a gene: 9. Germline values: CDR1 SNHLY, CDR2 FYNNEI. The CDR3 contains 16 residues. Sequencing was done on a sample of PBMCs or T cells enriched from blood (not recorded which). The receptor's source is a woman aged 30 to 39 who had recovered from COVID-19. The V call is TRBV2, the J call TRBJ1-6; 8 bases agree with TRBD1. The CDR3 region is CASSFHWDRINSPLHF. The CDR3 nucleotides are TGTGCCAGCAGTTTCCATTGGGACAGGATTAATTCACCCCTCCACTTT.